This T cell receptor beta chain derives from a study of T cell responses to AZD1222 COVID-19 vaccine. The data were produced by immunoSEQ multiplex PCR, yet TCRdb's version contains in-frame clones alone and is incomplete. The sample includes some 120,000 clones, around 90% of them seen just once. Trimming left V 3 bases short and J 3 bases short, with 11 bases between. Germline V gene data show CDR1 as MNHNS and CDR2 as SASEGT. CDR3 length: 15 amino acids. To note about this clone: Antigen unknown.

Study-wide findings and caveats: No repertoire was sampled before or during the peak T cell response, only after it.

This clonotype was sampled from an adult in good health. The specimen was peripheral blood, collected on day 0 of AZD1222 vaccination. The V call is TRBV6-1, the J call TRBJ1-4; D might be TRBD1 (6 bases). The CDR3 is CASSERGQSNEKLFF. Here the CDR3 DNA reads TGTGCCAGCAGTGAGCGGGGACAATCTAATGAAAAACTGTTTTTT.